These 3 T cell receptor beta chains were all obtained from the same sample, sequenced in a study of OX40 agonist ivuxolimab in advanced cancers. Measured with immunoSEQ multiplex PCR; TCRdb has only the in-frame clones, and not every one. The table records about 72,000 clones, 90% to 95% of them present only once. The material sequenced was CD4+ or CD8+ T cells sorted from blood, taken in a trial of the OX40 agonist ivuxolimab. All receptors derive from an adult with an advanced solid tumor such as melanoma, head and neck, liver or kidney cancer.

This chain uses TRBV7-9 with TRBJ1-1, with D possibly TRBD1 on 5 matching bases. Trimming stripped 3 bases from V and 5 bases from J, with 13 bases between. Germline V gene sequence: CDR1 SEHNR, CDR2 FQNEAQ (reference sequence). The CDR3 length is 14 residues. CDR3 in DNA: TGTGCCAGCAGCTTCTCCAGGGCGCGGACTGAAGCTTTCTTT. It is translated as CASSFSRARTEAFF.

CDR3 amino acids: CASTPTGLWGTEAFF. As DNA, the CDR3 is TGTGCCAGTACCCCCACGGGACTGTGGGGCACTGAAGCTTTCTTT. The genes are TRBV19 and TRBJ1-1; D perhaps matches TRBD1 (5 bases). The V end lost 7 bases, the J end lost 4 bases, and 19 bases lay between the germline ends. Looked up from germline, CDR1 is LNHDA and CDR2 is SQIVND (reference sequence). The CDR3 has 15 residues.

The chain combines TRBV9 with TRBJ1-2; maybe TRBD1 (5 bases). Trimming took off 0 bases at V and 5 bases at J, with 11 bases between the two ends. This CDR3 contains 14 residues. Germline V CDR1 and CDR2: SGDLS, YYNGEE. The CDR3 sequence is CASSVEGTQYGYTF. CDR3 nucleotides: TGTGCCAGCAGCGTAGAAGGGACTCAGTATGGCTACACCTTC.